This TCR beta chain appears in the sequencing data of a study of technical replicates of blood from a few donors. This clone was observed once. Sequencing used immunoSEQ multiplex PCR; TCRdb keeps in-frame clones, though not all of them. The sample has 45,000 to 60,000 clones; approximately 95% are singletons. V lost 2 bases, J lost 1 base, and 6 bases lay in between. Per the germline V gene, CDR1 is GTSNPN and CDR2 is SVGIG (reference sequence). The CDR3 length is 13 residues. Sequenced material: T cells isolated from PBMCs. V usage is TRBV30 and J usage is TRBJ1-3; perhaps TRBD1 as D (5 bases). The receptor's source is a human donor in good health. The chain's CDR3 is CAWSRGSGNTIYF. As DNA, the CDR3 is TGTGCCTGGAGTCGGGGGTCTGGAAACACCATATATTTT. Filled out from reference TRBV30 and TRBJ1-3, the complete variable domain reads SQTIHQWPATLVQPVGSPLSLECTVEGTSNPNLYWYRQAAGRGLQLLFYSVGIGQISSEVPQNLSASRPQDRQFILSSKKLLLSDSGFYLCAWSRGSGNTIYFGEGSWLTVV.